A selection of T cell receptor beta chains follows, all from one sample in a study of blood T cell repertoires in COVID-19. Only in-frame clones appear in the TCRdb table, and some are missing; sequencing was by immunoSEQ multiplex PCR. The table has approximately 100,000 clones, 85% seen once. The sequenced material came from peripheral blood. These receptors came from a woman in her sixties or seventies with active or convalescent COVID-19. Both conserved end residues are part of each CDR3. Each record gives: CDR3 protein, CDR3 DNA, CDR3 length, V gene, clone size, D gene, J gene. A D gene is named only where the DNA matches it firmly. Expanded clones are given a class, and other clones once, few, many or no size at all.

CASSFTHLAGGTGELFF	TGTGCCAGCAGCTTCACTCATCTAGCGGGCGGGACCGGGGAGCTGTTTTTT	17	TRBV7-2	.	TRBD2	TRBJ2-2
CAWSLQGPYEQYF	TGTGCCTGGAGCTTACAGGGGCCCTACGAGCAGTACTTC	13	TRBV30	few	TRBD1	TRBJ2-7
CATSDGGQSNQPQHF	TGTGCCACCAGTGACGGCGGACAAAGCAATCAGCCCCAGCATTTT	15	TRBV24-1	.	.	TRBJ1-5
CASSDRTVYGYTF	TGTGCCAGCAGCGATAGGACAGTCTATGGCTACACCTTC	13	TRBV7-9	.	.	TRBJ1-2
CASSPPRRGRDSPLHF	TGCGCCAGCAGCCCACCGAGGAGGGGTCGGGATTCACCCCTCCACTTT	16	TRBV10-1	.	.	TRBJ1-6
CAWSVWGRGEETQYF	TGTGCCTGGAGTGTTTGGGGCAGGGGGGAAGAGACCCAGTACTTC	15	TRBV30	.	.	TRBJ2-5
CAWSVQGRGYGYTF	TGTGCCTGGAGTGTACAGGGAAGGGGCTATGGCTACACCTTC	14	TRBV30	.	.	TRBJ1-2
CASSELASRTGELFF	TGTGCCAGCAGCGAACTAGCGTCGAGGACCGGGGAGCTGTTTTTT	15	TRBV11-2	once	TRBD2	TRBJ2-2
CASSPGGYEQYF	TGTGCCAGCAGCCCGGGAGGCTACGAGCAGTACTTC	12	TRBV5-6	.	TRBD2	TRBJ2-7
CASSPRTSGRNEQYF	TGCGCCAGCAGTCCGAGGACTAGCGGGAGGAACGAGCAGTACTTC	15	TRBV10-2	.	TRBD2	TRBJ2-7
CASSIGGNSNQPQHF	TGTGCCAGTAGTATCGGGGGAAATAGCAATCAGCCCCAGCATTTT	15	TRBV19	.	.	TRBJ1-5
CASSLARQGQSYEQYF	TGTGCCAGCAGTTTAGCCCGACAGGGCCAATCCTACGAGCAGTACTTC	16	TRBV2	.	TRBD1	TRBJ2-7
CASSPVVTSGRASYNEQFF	TGTGCCAGCTCACCAGTTGTGACTAGCGGGAGGGCCAGCTACAATGAGCAGTTCTTC	19	TRBV18	.	TRBD2	TRBJ2-1
CATGQKDTDTQYF	TGTGCCACGGGACAGAAAGACACAGATACGCAGTATTTT	13	TRBV24-1	.	TRBD1	TRBJ2-3
CASTTANNSPLHF	TGTGCCAGCACCACAGCCAATAATTCACCCCTCCACTTT	13	TRBV21-1	.	.	TRBJ1-6
CASSLQQPDQETQYF	TGCGCCAGCAGCTTACAACAGCCCGATCAAGAGACCCAGTACTTC	15	TRBV5-1	.	.	TRBJ2-5
CASSSTGEETQYF	TGCGCCAGCAGCTCCACAGGGGAAGAGACCCAGTACTTC	13	TRBV5-1	.	TRBD1	TRBJ2-5
CASSATGRFGNTIYF	TGTGCCAGTAGTGCGACTGGGAGATTTGGAAACACCATATATTTT	15	TRBV19	.	.	TRBJ1-3
CAISANRPLETEAFF	TGTGCCATCAGTGCGAACAGGCCCTTGGAGACTGAAGCTTTCTTT	15	TRBV10-3	few	.	TRBJ1-1
CASSGPLQGARETQYF	TGTGCCAGCAGTGGTCCTCTACAGGGGGCAAGAGAGACCCAGTACTTC	16	TRBV25-1	.	TRBD1	TRBJ2-5
CAYGRRPRDYGYTF	TGTGCCTATGGACGGAGGCCCCGGGACTATGGCTACACCTTC	14	TRBV30	.	.	TRBJ1-2
CASSQDLRYNQPQHF	TGTGCCAGCAGCCAAGATCTCCGGTACAATCAGCCCCAGCATTTT	15	TRBV3-1/TRBV3-2	few	.	TRBJ1-5
CASSSSIRDYEQYF	TGTGCCAGCAGCTCAAGCATCAGGGACTACGAGCAGTACTTC	14	TRBV3-1/TRBV3-2	.	.	TRBJ2-7
CASSIKKHSGSDNEQFF	TGTGCCAGTAGTATAAAAAAACACAGCGGGAGCGACAATGAGCAGTTCTTC	17	TRBV19	.	TRBD2	TRBJ2-1
CASSSGGLGTDTQYF	TGTGCCAGCAGCTCAGGGGGCCTCGGCACAGATACGCAGTATTTT	15	TRBV6-5	.	TRBD1	TRBJ2-3
CASNTGDTEAFF	TGTGCCAGCAATACCGGGGACACTGAAGCTTTCTTT	12	TRBV28	.	.	TRBJ1-1
CASSIILQAGTHGETQYF	TGTGCCAGTAGTATCATTCTACAGGCCGGAACCCACGGGGAGACCCAGTACTTC	18	TRBV19	.	.	TRBJ2-5
CASSEAAGDNSPLHF	TGTGCCAGCAGTGAAGCGGCAGGGGACAATTCACCCCTCCACTTT	15	TRBV2	.	.	TRBJ1-6
CASSVDPGLAGGGEQFF	TGTGCCAGCAGCGTAGACCCGGGATTAGCGGGAGGGGGTGAGCAGTTCTTC	17	TRBV9	.	TRBD2	TRBJ2-1
CASRRDGGNEKLFF	TGCGCCAGCAGACGAGACGGAGGTAATGAAAAACTGTTTTTT	14	TRBV5-1	once	.	TRBJ1-4
CASERQSTDTQYF	TGTGCCAGCGAAAGACAGAGCACAGATACGCAGTATTTT	13	TRBV3-1/TRBV3-2	.	.	TRBJ2-3
CATSPGGVYSNQPQHF	TGTGCCACCAGTCCCGGGGGGGTGTATAGCAATCAGCCCCAGCATTTT	16	TRBV24-1	few	.	TRBJ1-5
CASSLEWADNEQFF	TGTGCCAGCAGCTTAGAGTGGGCAGACAATGAGCAGTTCTTC	14	TRBV7-2	.	.	TRBJ2-1
CASSYPLASSSYNEQFF	TGTGCCAGCAGTTACCCTCTAGCATCGAGCTCCTACAATGAGCAGTTCTTC	17	TRBV6-2/TRBV6-3	.	.	TRBJ2-1
CASSNHRASGKADTQYF	TGTGCCAGCAGCAACCACCGGGCTAGCGGGAAGGCAGATACGCAGTATTTT	17	TRBV25-1	.	TRBD2	TRBJ2-3
CASRFRDSRGGYTF	TGTGCCAGCAGGTTTCGGGACAGCCGCGGGGGCTACACCTTC	14	TRBV5-4	.	TRBD1	TRBJ1-2